The T cell receptor (beta chain) described here comes from a study of T cell responses to AZD1222 COVID-19 vaccine. Study as a whole: Both about-4-week and about-12-week second-dose recipients were combined. Study-wide points: Spike was spanned by vaccine-associated CD4 TCRs, with dominance at 160-218 and 743-854. Rises in breadth and depth of Spike-specific TCRs came after two AZD1222 doses. Females outnumbered males among donors, who were mostly white British; clonal diversity was possibly underestimated.

The repertoire was sequenced with immunoSEQ multiplex PCR; TCRdb's copy has only in-frame clones and lacks some. The sample carries 60,000 to 65,000 clones, less than 90% recorded once. Worth noting for this clone: The antigen is unknown.

The V gene's germline CDR1 is LNHDA and CDR2 SQIVND (reference sequence). The CDR3 totals 16 residues. With 3 bases clipped from V and 2 bases from J, the junction kept 6 bases outside the gene matches. Sequencing used peripheral blood, obtained on day 0 of AZD1222 vaccination. The chain couples TRBV19 to TRBJ2-2; 7 bases line up with TRBD2. This TCR was sampled from an adult in good health. DNA for the CDR3: TGTGCCAGTAGTATCAACGGGGGGTCAAACACCGGGGAGCTGTTTTTT. This gives the protein CASSINGGSNTGELFF. The full variable domain, its missing parts supplied by reference TRBV19 and TRBJ2-2, is DGGITQSPKYLFRKEGQNVTLSCEQNLNHDAMYWYRQDPGQGLRLIYYSQIVNDFQKGDIAEGYSVSREKKESFPLTVTSAQKNPTAFYLCASSINGGSNTGELFFGEGSRLTVL.